These 22 T cell receptor beta chains were all obtained from the same sample, sequenced in a study of T cell responses to AZD1222 COVID-19 vaccine. Profiling relied on immunoSEQ multiplex PCR, and the TCRdb table lists in-frame clones only, not all of them. The profile shows some 170,000 clones, about 91% of them singletons. The sample consisted of peripheral blood, taken on day 0 of MenACWY control vaccination. The receptors shown here come from an adult in good health.

V is TRBV30 and J is TRBJ1-6; 9 nucleotides agree with TRBD1. There are 15 residues in the CDR3. CDR1 is GTSNPN and CDR2 is SVGIG in the germline V gene (reference sequence). V was pared by 0 bases and J by 10 bases, with 7 bases of the junction left unmatched. CDR3 coding DNA: TGTGCCTGGAGTGTAGGACAGGGGAAACGCTCACCCCTCCACTTT. Amino acid sequence: CAWSVGQGKRSPLHF.

J is TRBJ1-3 and V is TRBV14, with no clear D. The CDR3 has 13 residues. In germline, CDR1 is SGHDN, CDR2 FVKESK. Trimming cost V 1 base and J 3 bases, with 4 bases left between them. CDR3 amino acids: CASSQGGGNTIYF. CDR3 DNA: TGTGCCAGCAGCCAAGGAGGTGGAAACACCATATATTTT.

This rearrangement joins TRBV7-2 to TRBJ2-7; D uncertain. V dropped 4 bases and J dropped 2 bases, with 9 bases sitting between them. The CDR3 extends over 13 amino acids. Looked up from germline, CDR1 is SGHTA and CDR2 is FQGNSA. DNA for the CDR3: TGTGCCAGCAGCTCCCCGTCGGCCTACGAGCAGTACTTC. Its protein product is CASSSPSAYEQYF.

The V call is TRBV19, the J call TRBJ2-1; a possible D gene is TRBD2 (5 bases). The V gene's germline CDR1 is LNHDA and CDR2 SQIVND (reference sequence). The CDR3 is 15 amino acids. Between the trimmed V and J ends, which lost 3 bases and 0 bases, there was a span of 9 bases. CDR3 sequence (DNA): TGTGCCAGTAGTATTCCAACTAGCTCCTACAATGAGCAGTTCTTC. Protein product: CASSIPTSSYNEQFF.

The chain recombines TRBV5-1 with TRBJ2-2; 8 bases align to TRBD1. CDR1 is SGHRS, CDR2 YFSETQ, per germline. V gave up 4 bases and J gave up 4 bases; unmatched junction bases: 6. This CDR3 contains 15 residues. The CDR3 nucleotides read TGCGCCAGCAGCGGGCAGGGGGCCGGCACCGGGGAGCTGTTTTTT. The encoded protein is CASSGQGAGTGELFF. The variable domain in full, with the rest retrieved from reference TRBV5-1 and TRBJ2-2, is KAGVTQTPRYLIKTRGQQVTLSCSPISGHRSVSWYQQTPGQGLQFLFEYFSETQRNKGNFPGRFSGRQFSNSRSEMNVSTLELGDSALYLCASSGQGAGTGELFFGEGSRLTVL.

V usage is TRBV2 and J usage is TRBJ1-6; D is ambiguous. Germline V gene data show CDR1 as SNHLY and CDR2 as FYNNEI. The germline V and J ends were trimmed by 6 bases and 5 bases, with 8 bases remaining between them. This CDR3 is 13 amino acids long. The CDR3 DNA reads TGTGCCAGCAGCCGGGTTGATAATTCACCCCTCCACTTT. Its protein is CASSRVDNSPLHF.

This clone was observed once. The chain uses TRBV2 and TRBJ1-2, with no clear D. Per the germline V gene, CDR1 is SNHLY and CDR2 is FYNNEI. CDR3 length equals 14 residues. Trimming took 6 bases from V and 5 from J, leaving 16 bases between them. The CDR3 protein is CASRGVAPGYGYTF. The CDR3 nucleotides read TGTGCCAGCAGGGGAGTGGCGCCGGGATATGGCTACACCTTC.

V gene TRBV7-8 combines with J gene TRBJ1-6; a possible D gene is TRBD1 (5 bases). This CDR3 is built from 16 residues. V was shortened by 1 base and J by 9 bases, with 16 bases between the two germline ends. Germline CDR1 is SGHVS and CDR2 is FQNEAQ. The CDR3 is CASSLDPRALGSPLHF. DNA for the CDR3: TGTGCCAGCAGCTTAGATCCCAGGGCACTAGGTTCACCCCTCCACTTT.

V gene TRBV6-2 or TRBV6-3 combines with J gene TRBJ2-1; D might be TRBD2 (5 bases). The length of the CDR3 is 14 residues. CDR1 MNHEY and CDR2 SVGEGT come from the germline V gene. V was shortened by 5 bases and J by 13 bases, with 21 bases between the two germline ends. The CDR3 protein is CASSPEGPSFAQFF. The CDR3 coding sequence is TGTGCCAGCAGTCCCGAGGGTCCCTCTTTTGCACAGTTCTTC.

This chain's CDR3 is CASSLPRDSLPYEQYF. The CDR3 DNA follows: TGTGCCAGCAGTTTACCCAGGGACAGCCTCCCCTACGAGCAGTACTTC. The chain joins TRBV28 to TRBJ2-7; 7 nucleotides match TRBD1. The V segment lost 2 bases and the J segment 2 bases; nucleotides outside the gene matches: 9. Germline V gives CDR1 MDHEN, CDR2 SYDVKM. This CDR3 spans 16 amino acids.

This chain joins TRBV19 and TRBJ2-3; TRBD2 aligns across 8 bases. Germline V gene data show CDR1 as LNHDA and CDR2 as SQIVND (reference sequence). The CDR3 is made up of 16 amino acids. Trimming at V came to 5 bases and at J to 1 base, leaving 8 bases not matched to a gene. The CDR3: CASSSGLVRGTDTQYF. CDR3 DNA sequence: TGTGCCAGTAGTTCGGGACTAGTAAGAGGCACAGATACGCAGTATTTT.

The CDR3 sequence: CASSVGFLPNYGYTF. In DNA form, the CDR3 reads TGTGCCAGCAGCGTAGGTTTCCTGCCGAACTATGGCTACACCTTC. The chain joins TRBV9 to TRBJ1-2; D ambiguous. V dropped 0 bases and J dropped 2 bases, with 11 bases sitting between them. CDR3 length: 15 residues. Per germline, CDR1 SGDLS and CDR2 YYNGEE.

The chain has TRBV27 and TRBJ2-1; D may be TRBD2 (5 bases). Between the trimmed V and J ends, which lost 10 bases and 2 bases, there was a span of 21 bases. This CDR3 spans 16 amino acids. Germline CDR1 is MNHEY and CDR2 is SMNVEV (reference sequence). CDR3 DNA sequence: TGTGCCACAGCGGATCGGCCCCCACCAGCCTACAATGAGCAGTTCTTC. Encoded protein: CATADRPPPAYNEQFF.

This clone appeared once. V is TRBV6-5 and J is TRBJ2-5; 8 bases align to TRBD1. The CDR3 extends over 14 amino acids. The junction had 3 bases not matched to a gene; V was cut back by 5 bases and J by 1 base. Germline V gene data show CDR1 as MNHEY and CDR2 as SVGAGI. The CDR3 region is CASSKQGVQETQYF. The CDR3 coding sequence is TGTGCCAGCAGTAAACAGGGGGTCCAAGAGACCCAGTACTTC.

The genes are TRBV19 and TRBJ2-1; D possibly uses TRBD1 or TRBD2 (5 bases each). This CDR3 region has 12 residues. CDR1 LNHDA and CDR2 SQIVND come from the germline V gene (reference sequence). Trimming took off 6 bases at V and 6 bases at J, with 9 bases between the two ends. CDR3 sequence (DNA): TGTGCCAGTAGGGTGGGGGTCAATGAGCAGTTCTTC. It encodes CASRVGVNEQFF.

The chain couples TRBV7-9 to TRBJ2-7, with D possibly being TRBD1 (5 bases). The V gene lost 1 base and the J gene lost 5 bases, with 9 bases spanning the gap. Looked up from germline, CDR1 is SEHNR and CDR2 is FQNEAQ (reference sequence). This CDR3 is 13 amino acids long. CDR3 nucleotides: TGTGCCAGCAGCTTAGAGGGGTGGGACGAGCAGTACTTC. Protein product: CASSLEGWDEQYF.

The CDR3 loop reads CASSDQDRVNTIYF. CDR3 bases: TGTGCCAGCAGTGACCAGGACAGGGTGAACACCATATATTTT. The chain is built from TRBV25-1 and TRBJ1-3; 8 bases align to TRBD1. J lost 7 bases, V lost 3 bases, and 5 bases had no gene match. Per the germline V gene, CDR1 is MGHDK and CDR2 is SYGVNS. This CDR3 has 14 residues.

CDR3 DNA: TGTGCCAGCAGCTTTCCGACCCCCGGGTCATACTCCTACGAGCAGTACTTC. It translates to CASSFPTPGSYSYEQYF. The genes are TRBV5-6 and TRBJ2-7; D unclear. V lost 2 bases and J 0 bases, leaving 18 bases between the germline ends. Germline CDR1 reads SGHDT; CDR2 reads YYEEEE. The CDR3 is made up of 17 amino acids.

This clone has just one count. The chain carries TRBV28 and TRBJ2-3, with D possibly TRBD2 on 6 matching bases. V was trimmed by 8 bases and J by 0 bases, leaving 18 bases between them. The CDR3 has 16 residues. In germline, CDR1 is MDHEN, CDR2 SYDVKM. The CDR3, as DNA: TGTGCCAGCGTTATGGGCGCGGGACTGAGCACAGATACGCAGTATTTT. Translation: CASVMGAGLSTDTQYF.

The chain carries TRBV28 and TRBJ2-6; a possible D gene is TRBD1 (5 bases). CDR1 MDHEN and CDR2 SYDVKM come from the germline V gene. This CDR3 contains 13 residues. V lost 7 bases and J lost 5, with 9 bases in between. CDR3 in amino acids: CASTVDRANVLTF. CDR3 coding DNA: TGTGCCAGCACCGTGGACAGGGCCAACGTCCTGACTTTC. Using reference TRBV28 and TRBJ2-6 for the parts outside the CDR3, the full variable domain is DVKVTQSSRYLVKRTGEKVFLECVQDMDHENMFWYRQDPGLGLRLIYFSYDVKMKEKGDIPEGYSVSREKKERFSLILESASTNQTSMYLCASTVDRANVLTFGAGSRLTVL.

V is TRBV19 and J is TRBJ1-1, with 10 bases aligning to TRBD1. CDR1 is LNHDA, CDR2 SQIVND, per germline (reference sequence). The CDR3 spans 17 residues. J lost 6 bases, V lost 4 bases, and 14 bases had no gene match. This CDR3 reads CASSRSGTGAFFAEAFF. In DNA form, the CDR3 reads TGTGCCAGTAGTAGGTCCGGGACAGGGGCCTTTTTTGCTGAAGCTTTCTTT.

This sequence joins TRBV19 and TRBJ2-7; possibly TRBD2 for D (5 bases). There are 15 residues in the CDR3. Looked up from germline, CDR1 is LNHDA and CDR2 is SQIVND (reference sequence). Between the trimmed V and J ends, which lost 5 bases and 2 bases, there was a span of 16 bases. The CDR3 sequence is CASSAAWTGAYEQYF. The DNA for the CDR3 is TGTGCCAGTAGTGCCGCTTGGACTGGTGCCTACGAGCAGTACTTC.